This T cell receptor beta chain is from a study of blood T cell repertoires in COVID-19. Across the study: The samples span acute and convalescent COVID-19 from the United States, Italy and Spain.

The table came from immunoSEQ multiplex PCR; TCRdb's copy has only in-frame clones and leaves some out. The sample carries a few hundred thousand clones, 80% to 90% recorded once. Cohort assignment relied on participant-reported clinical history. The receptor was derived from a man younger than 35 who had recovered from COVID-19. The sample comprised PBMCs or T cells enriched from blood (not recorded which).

CDR3 DNA: TGTGCCAGCAGCTTGTGGGCTAGCGGGGGGGCCGGGTACAATGAGCAGTTCTTC. This gives the protein CASSLWASGGAGYNEQFF. This chain links TRBV7-3 with TRBJ2-1, with TRBD2 matching over 12 bases. V trimming: 3 bases; J trimming: 4 bases; junction bases outside the gene matches: 10. The CDR3 has 18 amino acids. Germline values: CDR1 SGHTA, CDR2 FQGTGA.